Listed below are T cell receptor beta chains from one sample, sequenced in a study of blood T cell repertoires in COVID-19. Measured with immunoSEQ multiplex PCR; TCRdb has only the in-frame clones, and not every one. This table holds around 180,000 clones, roughly 88% found once. Sequencing was performed on peripheral blood. The receptors were sampled from an elderly woman with acute or convalescent COVID-19. The CDR3 runs from the conserved cysteine through the conserved F or W. D genes are given only for firm matches. Part of the rows lack a size; the others show once, few, many or a class for expanded clones.

J gene,D gene,clone size,V gene,CDR3 protein,CDR3 DNA
TRBJ2-3,TRBD2,-,TRBV9,CASSREEDTQYF,TGTGCCAGCTCTCGGGAGGAAGATACGCAGTATTTT
TRBJ2-7,-,-,TRBV24-1,CATSDPDSSEQYF,TGTGCCACCAGTGATCCGGACAGCTCCGAGCAGTACTTC
TRBJ2-1,TRBD2,-,TRBV19,CASRLAGSNEQFF,TGTGCCAGTCGACTAGCGGGATCGAATGAGCAGTTCTTC
TRBJ2-3,-,-,TRBV5-1,CASSLGGPGDTQYF,TGCGCCAGCAGCTTGGGGGGGCCGGGGGATACGCAGTATTTT
TRBJ1-1,-,-,TRBV5-1,CASSPELGEGTEAFF,TGCGCCAGCAGCCCCGAATTGGGGGAGGGCACTGAAGCTTTCTTT
TRBJ1-6,TRBD1,-,TRBV5-1,CASRDSHNSPLHF,TGCGCCAGTCGGGACAGTCATAATTCACCCCTCCACTTT
TRBJ2-5,TRBD1,-,TRBV14,CASSQLSQGDQYF,TGTGCCAGCAGCCAACTATCACAGGGGGACCAGTACTTC
TRBJ2-3,-,once,TRBV19,CASSALGDTQYF,TGTGCCAGTAGTGCCCTTGGCGATACGCAGTATTTT
TRBJ2-2,-,-,TRBV6-5,CACHPGGDTGELFF,TGTGCCTGCCATCCGGGGGGCGACACCGGGGAGCTGTTTTTT
TRBJ1-5,TRBD1,-,TRBV11-2,CASSLAGGQPQHF,TGTGCCAGCAGCTTAGCAGGGGGTCAGCCCCAGCATTTT
TRBJ1-5,TRBD1,-,TRBV7-2,CASSFGRGSNQPQHF,TGTGCCAGCAGCTTCGGCAGGGGGAGCAATCAGCCCCAGCATTTT
TRBJ2-5,-,-,TRBV4-1,CASSQTRSGRAQETQYF,TGCGCCAGCAGCCAAACCCGGTCCGGCAGGGCGCAAGAGACCCAGTACTTC
TRBJ2-7,TRBD1,once,TRBV4-3,CASSQGQGAGDEQYF,TGCGCCAGCAGCCAAGGACAGGGGGCTGGGGACGAGCAGTACTTC